Included here is one TCR beta chain sequence, with context. No antigen is known for it. PCR primers comprised 60 Vbeta and 13 Jbeta primers. Sequenced by immunoSEQ multiplex PCR; TCRdb stores in-frame clones only, minus some. The table has 65,000 to 75,000 clones, 65% to 70% seen once; the top ten hold roughly 2.1%. This CDR3 is 16 amino acids long. The germline gives CDR1 SNHLY, CDR2 FYNNEI. V lost 8 bases to trimming and J lost 4 bases; unmatched junction nucleotides: 14. The sample comes from a study of cytomegalovirus exposure and HLA in healthy donors. The study's findings and limits: Association of a missense DCLRE1C variant with TCR beta V- and J-gene trimming was reported in a later analysis. Reports indicated that the classifier achieved high specificity and sensitivity in diagnosing cytomegalovirus status.

The receptor comes from a woman younger than 45 in good health and CMV-seronegative. This chain uses TRBV2 with TRBJ2-1; 7 bases line up with TRBD2. Sequencing used PBMCs. CDR3 region: CASQVAGEGLYNEQFF. The CDR3 DNA reads as TGTGCCAGCCAGGTCGCGGGGGAGGGCTTATACAATGAGCAGTTCTTC.